This T cell receptor (beta chain) derives from a study of T cell responses to AZD1222 COVID-19 vaccine. Sequencing was performed with immunoSEQ multiplex PCR; in TCRdb, only in-frame clones are kept and a portion is missing. The repertoire holds fewer than 300,000 clones, with more than 80% as singletons. The CDR3 spans 15 residues. V was pared by 5 bases and J by 4 bases, with 15 bases between. CDR1 is MNHEY and CDR2 is SMNVEV in the germline V gene (reference sequence). The sequence derives from an adult in good health. Sequenced here: peripheral blood, sampled on day 0 of AZD1222 vaccination. The V and J genes are TRBV27 and TRBJ1-3; a weak D match, TRBD1 (5 bases). CDR3 protein: CASSPYRDGGNTIYF. The CDR3 coding sequence is TGTGCCAGCAGTCCATACCGGGACGGAGGAAACACCATATATTTT.